This T cell receptor (beta chain) appears in the sequencing data of a study of CXCR3-negative and CXCR3-positive naive CD8 T cells (dated by TCRdb to about 2019). As for the study more broadly: In total, about 150 million TRB reads were obtained, corresponding to roughly 1.5 +/- 0.3 million reads per library. Diversity and physicochemical repertoire analyses were performed on about a dozen donors pooled from two independent experiments. The TRBV-TRBJ cluster analysis covered naive subsets from five or six donors and memory cells from 3 donors.

Sequencer: NextSeq 550. The Human TCR Profiling Kit (MiLaboratory) was used to prepare UMI-labeled 5' RACE TRB cDNA libraries. cDNA synthesis used the entire amount of extracted RNA, and PCR amplification then used the entire amount of cDNA produced. Libraries were prepared in parallel with an identical number of PCR cycles. Concerning the study's data processing: MIGEC and MiXCR extracted about 50,000 +/- 10,000 unique UMI-labeled TRB cDNA molecules per library, requiring at least two reads per UMI. An average of about 40,000 +/- 10,000 functional in-frame TRB CDR3 nucleotide clonotypes without stop codons was found per library. After downsampling to 5000 UMI-labeled TRB molecules per sample, diversity metrics such as normalized Shannon-Wiener and Chao1 were calculated in VDJtools. VDJtools computed clonotype-size-weighted physicochemical properties of the central five CDR3 residues: interaction energy, strength, volume and Kidera factor 4. With the reads reprocessed by TCRdb, a single entry stands for each CDR3 protein sequence and no DNA is reported. The V and J calls were not made by the authors but by TCRdb's processing. In this sample's table one finds 100,000 to 150,000 distinct CDR3 sequences. Of the sample, about 0.3% is held by the ten largest clones.

CDR1 and CDR2, per the germline V gene, are MNHEY and SVGEGT. Measured from the cysteine to the phenylalanine, the CDR3 is 14 residues long. This entry has no DNA. For every CD8+ T cell subset, some 310,000 cells were flow-sorted straight into RLT lysis buffer, and each subset was sorted in triplicate. To exclude memory contaminants, naive CD8+ T cells were stringently defined as CD45RO-CCR7+CD27+CD95-. Peripheral blood mononuclear cells were isolated from buffy coats by standard density gradient centrifugation. A FACSAria III was used to flow-sort naive CXCR3-negative and CXCR3-positive CD8+ T cells. Total RNA was extracted from sorted cells using an RNeasy Mini Kit. Paper-wide results and their limitations: Comparably high repertoire diversity was found in both naive subsets, whereas much lower repertoire diversity was found in memory CD8+ T cells. Compared with CXCR3-negative naive cells, CXCR3-positive naive cells had TRB CDR3s with higher hydrophobicity (lower Kidera factor 4), lower energy, and higher strength and volume indices. Because CXCR3 expression was partially decreased after cryopreservation, freshly isolated PBMCs were used for most assays. Within the same donor, TRBV-TRBJ usage looked similar between naive CXCR3-negative and CXCR3-positive cells, but memory cells had distinct patterns. Surface CD5, linked to self-reactivity in mice, was comparable between naive subsets; TCR interaction strength was therefore also inferred from TRB CDR3 physicochemical properties.

Note on this clonotype: The antigen it binds to is not known.

The sample consisted of naive CXCR3- CD8+ T cells from blood. This specimen's cell subset or site label, interpreted: CD45RO-CCR7+CD27+CD95- naive CD8+ T cells lacking CXCR3 (TNR3-). The V gene is TRBV6-2 or TRBV6-3 and the J gene is TRBJ1-1; the TRBD1 assignment by TCRdb is unverifiable without DNA. The receptor comes from a human donor in good health. Some clones in this sample may be carry-over from other donors' samples. This receptor carries the CDR3 CASRWTGGNTEAFF.